This TCR beta chain was identified during a study of technical replicates of blood from several donors. Assay used: immunoSEQ multiplex PCR; TCRdb lists only in-frame clones, some missing. The sample records about 85,000 clones, around 94% being singletons. The germline V gene has CDR1 MNHEY and CDR2 SMNVEV (reference sequence). This CDR3 is 13 amino acids long. The trim removed 8 bases at V and 5 bases at J, leaving 4 bases unmatched. The sequence was collected from a human donor in good health. The J gene is TRBJ1-1, the V gene TRBV27, with 11 nucleotides matching TRBD1. Sample: T cells isolated from PBMCs. CDR3 nucleotide sequence: TGTGCCAGCGGACAGGGGGCTGCGACTGAAGCTTTCTTT. Its translation is CASGQGAATEAFF.